The rows below give T cell receptor beta chains drawn from one sample of a study of blood T cells in healthy people across ages. TCRdb fed the 5' RACE reads into MiXCR, producing one record per CDR3 protein. The sample has approximately 810,000 distinct CDR3 sequences, more than 25% seen once. Sequencing was performed on blood. The receptors here all came from a woman of 80 years or more in good health. CDR3s include the opening cysteine and the closing phenylalanine or tryptophan. Clone size is shown for a subset of rows, as once, few, many or a class of expanded clone.

abundance: many
j_gene: TRBJ1-5
v_gene: TRBV20-1
CDR3aa: CSASEGAGPQHF

abundance: few
j_gene: TRBJ2-2
v_gene: TRBV5-1
CDR3aa: CASSLSQGHGELFF

abundance: many
j_gene: TRBJ1-2
v_gene: TRBV7-2
CDR3aa: CASSLAKQGSNYGYTF

abundance: many
j_gene: TRBJ2-6
v_gene: TRBV5-1
CDR3aa: CASSSSGTGAFSGANVLTF

abundance: many
j_gene: TRBJ2-3
v_gene: TRBV24-1
CDR3aa: CATSAEGDTDTQYF

abundance: many
j_gene: TRBJ1-2
v_gene: TRBV5-1
CDR3aa: CASSTDRVDLYGYTF

abundance: many
j_gene: TRBJ1-2
v_gene: TRBV7-9
CDR3aa: CASSLVSQLGNGYTF

abundance: few
j_gene: TRBJ1-2
v_gene: TRBV3-1
CDR3aa: CASSGLTGVDGYTF

abundance: -
j_gene: TRBJ2-3
v_gene: TRBV12-3/TRBV12-4
CDR3aa: CASSLVGTSGGRIPDAEYF

abundance: -
j_gene: TRBJ2-7
v_gene: TRBV7-2
CDR3aa: CASSLTPGQGAQEQYF

abundance: -
j_gene: TRBJ1-2
v_gene: TRBV28
CDR3aa: CASSFPGGARGYTF

abundance: few
j_gene: TRBJ1-1
v_gene: TRBV7-2
CDR3aa: CASSLDVGATEAFF

abundance: few
j_gene: TRBJ2-2
v_gene: TRBV3-1
CDR3aa: CASTTGTGVAGELFF

abundance: many
j_gene: TRBJ2-7
v_gene: TRBV6-5
CDR3aa: CASSPRQGPLSEQYF

abundance: few
j_gene: TRBJ1-4
v_gene: TRBV18
CDR3aa: CASSPGTQNEKLFF

abundance: few
j_gene: TRBJ1-1
v_gene: TRBV20-1
CDR3aa: CSASARAWVTEAFF

abundance: -
j_gene: TRBJ2-2
v_gene: TRBV5-6
CDR3aa: CASSLAWDSNTGELFF

abundance: -
j_gene: TRBJ2-7
v_gene: TRBV29-1
CDR3aa: CSVVRGSSYEQYF

abundance: -
j_gene: TRBJ2-5
v_gene: TRBV3-1
CDR3aa: CASSPLAGGLDNEQYF

abundance: few
j_gene: TRBJ2-3
v_gene: TRBV6-5
CDR3aa: CAGRPSGAYTDTQYF

abundance: many
j_gene: TRBJ2-7
v_gene: TRBV18
CDR3aa: CASSPPSGLSYEQYF

abundance: -
j_gene: TRBJ1-1
v_gene: TRBV11-2
CDR3aa: CASRVANTEAFF

abundance: -
j_gene: TRBJ2-2
v_gene: TRBV12-3/TRBV12-4
CDR3aa: CASKADSLLLTGELFF

abundance: few
j_gene: TRBJ1-5
v_gene: TRBV20-1
CDR3aa: CSARAGTGRNQPKHF

abundance: many
j_gene: TRBJ2-5
v_gene: TRBV18
CDR3aa: CASSTQLAQETQYF

abundance: -
j_gene: TRBJ2-4
v_gene: TRBV29-1
CDR3aa: CSVASPAGLNIQYF

abundance: -
j_gene: TRBJ2-3
v_gene: TRBV12-3/TRBV12-4
CDR3aa: CASSPSGGRTSADAQYF

abundance: -
j_gene: TRBJ2-6
v_gene: TRBV28
CDR3aa: CASNPTGRGANVLTF